This paragraph reports one TCR beta chain. What it binds is not known. This sample was included in a study of shared clonotypes between healthy human individuals. Template for every sorted-subset replicate PCR totaled approximately 0.2 ug DNA, roughly 30,000 T cell genomes. Produced via immunoSEQ multiplex PCR; TCRdb's table is partial and in-frame only. The sample lists about 1.4 million clones; 95% to 97% were seen once. Notes on the study in general: In contrast to clonotypes shared by all four donors, non-shared clonotypes had lower generation probabilities. The researchers took only blood, and tissue repertoires probably look different. The genetic and exposure-history diversity represented was limited by few donors.

This CDR3 has 14 amino acids. Germline assignment: CDR1 SGHKS and CDR2 YYEKEE (reference sequence). Trimming cost V 0 bases and J 0 bases, with 7 bases left between them. The chain couples TRBV5-5 to TRBJ2-7, with D uncertain. The sample consisted of naive CD4+ T cells sorted from blood. Documented subset: CD45RA+ positively selected. The receptor was derived from a man younger than 45 in good health. CDR3 protein: CASSLGLFSYEQYF. CDR3 in DNA: TGTGCCAGCAGCTTGGGACTGTTCTCCTACGAGCAGTACTTC.